Reported below is one T cell receptor beta chain. The antigen is unknown. The protocol was immunoSEQ multiplex PCR, while the TCRdb copy is restricted to in-frame clones and leaves out a portion. The repertoire includes 35,000 to 45,000 clones, 66% of them detected once, and about 15% sits in the top ten. The data stem from a study of vaccination effects on CD4 cells after COVID-19. Across the whole study: Either the mRNA-1273 or the BNT162b2 vaccine was given to participants as two doses. Points from the study as a whole: Common cold coronaviruses were cross-recognized by only 1 of 255 vaccine-induced clones in healthy vaccinees.

Using viral peptide pools, the ViraFEST assay grew out antigen-specific CD4+ T cells prior to sequencing. Upon completion of around 9 days in culture, CD4+ T cells were isolated. Nucleocapsid antibodies stayed negative before and after vaccination, showing no earlier SARS-CoV-2 infection. A density of roughly 2 million PBMC per well was used; these cells were cultured with roughly 10 IU/ml IL-2 and around 9.6 ug/ml peptides. V lost 1 base, J lost 7 bases, and 13 bases stayed unmatched. Per the germline V gene, CDR1 is SNHLY and CDR2 is FYNNEI. The CDR3 covers 18 residues. The chain links TRBV2 to TRBJ2-1; 10 bases map to TRBD2. The TCR was taken from a human donor who received a COVID-19 vaccine. The sequences come from CD4+ T cells from PBMCs cultured with HCoV-OC43 spike peptides, collected before COVID-19 vaccination. Documented subset: HCoV-OC43 spike overlapping peptide pool stimulation. CDR3 amino acids: CASSEGWPSGRIGNEQFF. In DNA form, the CDR3 reads TGTGCCAGCAGTGAAGGCTGGCCTAGCGGGAGAATTGGGAATGAGCAGTTCTTC.